This T cell receptor beta chain was sequenced for a study of blood T cells in healthy people across ages. Notes on the study in general: Because sorting was not performed, PBMCs prevented conclusive naive versus antigen-experienced comparison. The study found more naive CD4+ cells and higher diversity in long-lived than aged donors.

A J-beta primer mix and a sample-barcoded 5' primer were used in a second PCR of roughly 6 to 11 cycles. TCRdb re-called the 5' RACE reads through MiXCR, storing one row per CDR3 protein. This table has some 940,000 distinct CDR3 sequences, around 29% appearing once. This clonotype was picked up a small number of times. Its target is not known. This CDR3 spans 14 amino acids. Trimming stripped 6 bases from V and 4 bases from J, with 16 bases between. Germline V gives CDR1 SQVTM, CDR2 ANQGSEA. These data are also associated with another study on T cells of mothers and their children. That work contributes: Nine systemically healthy Caucasian donors: three mothers, six children. The study obtained over 9 million TCR beta CDR3 reads per mother and around 3 million per child.

The rearrangement joins TRBV29-1 to TRBJ1-3; D possibly corresponds to TRBD1 (6 bases). The sequencing sample was made of blood. The receptor comes from a woman between 40 and 50 years old in good health. Written as DNA, the CDR3 is TGCAGCGTCAATGGGGGGCGAAGCGGAAACACCATATATTTT. Its protein product is CSVNGGRSGNTIYF.